The source of this T cell receptor beta chain is a study of T cells in Graves' hyperthyroidism and ophthalmopathy. This clonotype was detected ten times or more. Amplification yielded TCR beta CDR3 regions, with RNA transcripts as the source. With the HTBI primer set, the TCR CDR3 went through a first round of RT-PCR. TCRdb recomputed calls from the multiplex PCR reads with MiXCR, one row per CDR3 protein. Of roughly 650,000 distinct CDR3 sequences detected, 16% appear once; the ten largest clones hold roughly 3.4%. The junction had 13 bases not matched to a gene; V was cut back by 4 bases and J by 10 bases. CDR1 SGHVS and CDR2 FNYEAQ come from the germline V gene. The CDR3 has 14 amino acids.

Input material: blood. The chain carries TRBV7-6 and TRBJ2-7; the match to TRBD2 covers 7 bases. This TCR was recovered from a woman in her 40s with Graves' ophthalmopathy. The CDR3: CASSSGGGSYSQYF. In DNA, the CDR3 is TGTGCCAGCAGCTCGGGAGGTGGGTCCTACTCTCAGTACTTC.